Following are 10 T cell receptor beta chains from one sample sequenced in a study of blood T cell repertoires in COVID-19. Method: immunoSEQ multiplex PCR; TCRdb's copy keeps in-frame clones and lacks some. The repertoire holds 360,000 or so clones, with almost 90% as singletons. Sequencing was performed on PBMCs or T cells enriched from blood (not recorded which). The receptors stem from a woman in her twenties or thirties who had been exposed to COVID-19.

CDR3 sequence reads: CASSLEGTPSSYNSPLHF. The CDR3 DNA sequence: TGTGCCAGCAGCTTAGAAGGGACTCCGAGCTCCTATAATTCACCCCTCCACTTT. This rearrangement joins TRBV7-8 to TRBJ1-6, with D possibly TRBD1 on 5 matching bases. With 1 base removed from V and 0 bases from J, the gap between germline ends came to 13 bases. Germline CDR1 SGHVS, CDR2 FQNEAQ. The CDR3 runs 18 residues.

CDR3 in amino acids: CASSLDSGRTYNEQFF. The CDR3 nucleotides read TGTGCCAGCAGCTTGGATAGCGGGAGAACTTACAATGAGCAGTTCTTC. V and J are TRBV7-3 and TRBJ2-1, with TRBD2 matching 9 bases. CDR3 length equals 16 residues. J gave up 4 bases and V 3 bases, and 7 bases lay outside the gene matches. Per the germline V gene, CDR1 is SGHTA and CDR2 is FQGTGA.

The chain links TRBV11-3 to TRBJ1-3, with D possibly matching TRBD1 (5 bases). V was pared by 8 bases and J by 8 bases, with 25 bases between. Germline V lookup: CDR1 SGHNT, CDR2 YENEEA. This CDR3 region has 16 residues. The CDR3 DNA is TGTGCCAGCGCCACCAATGCCCAGGGTTTTGAAGACACCATATATTTT. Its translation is CASATNAQGFEDTIYF.

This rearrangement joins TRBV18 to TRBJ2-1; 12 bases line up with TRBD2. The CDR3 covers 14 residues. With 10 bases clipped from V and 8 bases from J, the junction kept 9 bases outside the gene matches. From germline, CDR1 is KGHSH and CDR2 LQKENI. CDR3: CANPPTSGSDEQFF. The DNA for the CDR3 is TGTGCCAACCCCCCGACTAGCGGGAGCGATGAGCAGTTCTTC.

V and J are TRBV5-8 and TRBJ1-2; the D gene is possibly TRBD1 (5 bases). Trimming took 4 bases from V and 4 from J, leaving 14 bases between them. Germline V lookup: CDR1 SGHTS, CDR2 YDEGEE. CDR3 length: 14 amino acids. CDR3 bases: TGTGCCAGCAGCCGCGACAGCCAGAGCTATGGCTACACCTTC. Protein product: CASSRDSQSYGYTF.

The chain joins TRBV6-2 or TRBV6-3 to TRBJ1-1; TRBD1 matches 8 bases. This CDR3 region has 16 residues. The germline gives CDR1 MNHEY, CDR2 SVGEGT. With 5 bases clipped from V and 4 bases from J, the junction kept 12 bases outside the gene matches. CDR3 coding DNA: TGTGCCAGCAGTCCCCCGCGGACAGGGAGGGGCACTGAAGCTTTCTTT. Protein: CASSPPRTGRGTEAFF.

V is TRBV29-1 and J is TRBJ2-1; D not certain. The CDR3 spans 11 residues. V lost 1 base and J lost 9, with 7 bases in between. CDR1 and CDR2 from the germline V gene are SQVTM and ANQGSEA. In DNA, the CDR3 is TGCAGCGTTGAAGGAGCGCGTGAGCAGTTCTTC. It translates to CSVEGAREQFF.

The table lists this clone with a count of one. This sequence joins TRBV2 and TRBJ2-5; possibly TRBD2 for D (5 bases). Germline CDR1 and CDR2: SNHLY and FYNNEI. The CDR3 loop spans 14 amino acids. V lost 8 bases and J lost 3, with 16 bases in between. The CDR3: CASSGSAVKETQYF. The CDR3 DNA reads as TGTGCCAGCTCGGGTAGCGCGGTAAAAGAGACCCAGTACTTC.

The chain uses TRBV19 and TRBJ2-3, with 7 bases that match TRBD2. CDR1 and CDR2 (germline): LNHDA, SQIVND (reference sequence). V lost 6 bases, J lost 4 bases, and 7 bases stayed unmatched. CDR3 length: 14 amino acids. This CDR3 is CASRRTSAADTQYF. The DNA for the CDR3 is TGTGCCAGTAGGAGGACTAGTGCAGCAGATACGCAGTATTTT. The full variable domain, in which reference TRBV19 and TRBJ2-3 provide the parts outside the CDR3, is DGGITQSPKYLFRKEGQNVTLSCEQNLNHDAMYWYRQDPGQGLRLIYYSQIVNDFQKGDIAEGYSVSREKKESFPLTVTSAQKNPTAFYLCASRRTSAADTQYFGPGTRLTVL.

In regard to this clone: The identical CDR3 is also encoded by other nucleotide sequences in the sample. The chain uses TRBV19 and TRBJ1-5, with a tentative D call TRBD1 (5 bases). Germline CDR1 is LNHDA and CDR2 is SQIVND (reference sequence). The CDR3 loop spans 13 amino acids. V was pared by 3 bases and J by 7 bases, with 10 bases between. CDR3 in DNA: TGTGCCAGTAGTATTCCAGGGAACCAGCCCCAGCATTTT. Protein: CASSIPGNQPQHF.